Following are 29 T cell receptor beta chains from one sample sequenced in a study of OX40 agonist ivuxolimab in advanced cancers. Some clones are missing from TCRdb's copy, which holds only in-frame ones; the method was immunoSEQ multiplex PCR. The table records fewer than 100,000 clones, roughly 90% of them present only once. This specimen was CD4+ or CD8+ T cells sorted from blood, taken in a trial of the OX40 agonist ivuxolimab. The receptor set was obtained from an adult with an advanced solid tumor such as melanoma, head and neck, liver or kidney cancer.

The chain couples TRBV7-9 to TRBJ2-7; D is possibly TRBD1 (6 bases). The CDR3 has 14 residues. V lost 5 bases to trimming and J lost 5 bases, with 16 bases between them. Germline CDR1 and CDR2: SEHNR and FQNEAQ (reference sequence). The CDR3 region is CASSARGVLNEQYF. The CDR3 nucleotides read TGTGCCAGCAGCGCCAGGGGAGTTCTCAACGAGCAGTACTTC.

CDR3 sequence: CASSLKGGQMAFF. CDR3 in DNA: TGTGCCAGCAGCTTGAAGGGCGGACAGATGGCTTTCTTT. This rearrangement joins TRBV5-6 to TRBJ1-1; D may be TRBD1 (6 bases). The CDR3 totals 13 residues. Germline V lookup: CDR1 SGHDT, CDR2 YYEEEE. Trimming shortened V by 1 base and J by 11 bases, and 15 bases separated the two germline ends.

This chain joins TRBV6-6 and TRBJ2-2; 12 bases are shared with TRBD1. This CDR3 contains 15 residues. Germline V lookup: CDR1 MNHNY, CDR2 SVGAGI (reference sequence). Trimming took 2 bases from V and 8 from J; bases not matched to a gene: 3. CDR3 in DNA: TGTGCCAGCAGTTACGGGACAGGGGGCGAAGGGGAGCTGTTTTTT. This codes for CASSYGTGGEGELFF.

The chain employs TRBV7-9 and TRBJ2-2; no clear D. The CDR3 extends over 17 amino acids. Germline CDR1 reads SEHNR; CDR2 reads FQNEAQ (reference sequence). Trimming pared 5 bases from V and 2 bases from J, leaving 18 bases between. In nucleotides, the CDR3 is TGTGCCAGCAGCCCCCCCTGGCAGGCGGAAAACACCGGGGAGCTGTTTTTT. It yields the protein CASSPPWQAENTGELFF.

The chain recombines TRBV19 with TRBJ1-6, with D maybe TRBD1 (6 bases). V gave up 4 bases and J gave up 5 bases, with 18 bases separating them. Germline V gene sequence: CDR1 LNHDA, CDR2 SQIVND (reference sequence). This CDR3 region has 17 residues. The CDR3 coding sequence is TGTGCCAGTAGTACCCTCTCGGACAGAGGAAATAATTCACCCCTCCACTTT. It specifies CASSTLSDRGNNSPLHF.

The gene calls are TRBV15 and TRBJ2-5; the match to TRBD2 covers 10 bases. The CDR3 length is 20 residues. V was clipped by 1 base and J by 2 bases; unmatched bases: 16. Looked up from germline, CDR1 is LNHNV and CDR2 is YYDKDF (reference sequence). DNA of the CDR3: TGTGCCACCAGCAGAGTAGGGATGGGACTAGCGCCCTCACGGCAAGAGACCCAGTACTTC. Its protein product is CATSRVGMGLAPSRQETQYF.

The CDR3 DNA reads as TGTGCCAGCAGCGGGGTGGGAGGGACCGGGGAGCTGTTTTTT. Protein product: CASSGVGGTGELFF. The chain carries TRBV27 and TRBJ2-2, with TRBD2 matching over 7 bases. The CDR3 length is 14 residues. The germline V gene has CDR1 MNHEY and CDR2 SMNVEV (reference sequence). Losses at the gene ends were 6 bases for V and 5 bases for J; bases not matched to a gene: 6.

This rearrangement joins TRBV11-2 to TRBJ2-5; the match to TRBD1 covers 7 bases. The assigned J gene may be wrong: the sequence end matches TRBJ2-7 better. The germline gives CDR1 SGHAT, CDR2 FQNNGV. This CDR3 is 15 amino acids long. For the CDR3, the DNA is TGTGCCAGCAGCTTGAGGGGGCCCAGCTCCTACGAGCAGTACTTC. Translation: CASSLRGPSSYEQYF.

This sequence joins TRBV6-1 and TRBJ1-5, with 8 positions matching TRBD1. J was trimmed by 2 bases and V by 6 bases; bases with no gene match: 0. Germline V gene data show CDR1 as MNHNS and CDR2 as SASEGT. The CDR3 is 13 amino acids. The CDR3: CASRTGGNQPQHF. The CDR3 nucleotides are TGTGCCAGCAGGACAGGGGGCAATCAGCCCCAGCATTTT.

The gene calls are TRBV5-1 and TRBJ1-6; no reliable D call. Germline V gene lookup returns CDR1 SGHRS and CDR2 YFSETQ. The CDR3 is 16 amino acids. Trimming took off 4 bases at V and 0 bases at J, with 11 bases between the two ends. The CDR3, as DNA: TGCGCCAGCAGCCCTAGACCGAGCTCCTATAATTCACCCCTCCACTTT. Translation: CASSPRPSSYNSPLHF.

This rearrangement joins TRBV7-9 to TRBJ2-7; D not resolved. V shed 4 bases and J shed 4 bases, with 11 bases lying between them. This CDR3 region has 13 residues. The germline V gene has CDR1 SEHNR and CDR2 FQNEAQ (reference sequence). CDR3 sequence: CASSSMPPYEQYF. For the CDR3, the DNA is TGTGCCAGCAGCTCAATGCCACCTTACGAGCAGTACTTC.

This clone was seen only once. The sample contains more than one DNA sequence encoding this CDR3. The chain joins TRBV2 to TRBJ2-3; D remains ambiguous. The V gene lost 6 bases and the J gene lost 3 bases, with 7 bases spanning the gap. Germline CDR1 is SNHLY and CDR2 is FYNNEI. The CDR3 has 12 amino acids. CDR3 nucleotide sequence: TGTGCCAGCAGGGGATGGACAGATACGCAGTATTTT. Translation gives CASRGWTDTQYF.

The chain carries TRBV5-1 and TRBJ2-3, with 7 bases aligning to TRBD2. The CDR3 runs to 16 residues. Losses at the gene ends were 7 bases for V and 0 bases for J; bases not matched to a gene: 11. From germline, CDR1 is SGHRS and CDR2 YFSETQ. This chain's CDR3 is CASARAGAASTDTQYF. Written as DNA, the CDR3 is TGCGCCAGCGCCCGGGCGGGAGCAGCTAGCACAGATACGCAGTATTTT.

The table lists this clone with a count of one. The rearrangement uses TRBV11-3 and TRBJ1-1, with 9 nucleotides matching TRBD1. V was clipped by 5 bases and J by 1 base; unmatched bases: 8. The CDR3 contains 16 residues. Per germline, CDR1 SGHNT and CDR2 YENEEA. CDR3 sequence reads: CASSHGTGIGNTEAFF. The CDR3 DNA follows: TGTGCCAGCAGCCATGGGACAGGGATAGGGAACACTGAAGCTTTCTTT.

The chain carries TRBV9 and TRBJ2-3; 7 nucleotides align to TRBD2. Per germline, CDR1 SGDLS and CDR2 YYNGEE. This CDR3 contains 16 residues. With 2 bases clipped from V and 1 base from J, the junction kept 7 bases outside the gene matches. The CDR3 here is CASSVSMGGGTDTQYF. CDR3 sequence (DNA): TGTGCCAGCAGCGTGAGTATGGGGGGGGGCACAGATACGCAGTATTTT.

The chain uses TRBV19 and TRBJ2-5, with 7 bases lining up with TRBD2. The germline V gene has CDR1 LNHDA and CDR2 SQIVND (reference sequence). This CDR3 has 14 residues. The trim removed 5 bases at V and 5 bases at J, leaving 8 bases unmatched. The CDR3 protein is CASSAAGSEETQYF. The CDR3 bases are TGTGCCAGTAGTGCAGCGGGATCAGAGGAGACCCAGTACTTC. Variable domain in full (rest from reference TRBV19 and TRBJ2-5): DGGITQSPKYLFRKEGQNVTLSCEQNLNHDAMYWYRQDPGQGLRLIYYSQIVNDFQKGDIAEGYSVSREKKESFPLTVTSAQKNPTAFYLCASSAAGSEETQYFGPGTRLLVL.

V and J are TRBV6-1 and TRBJ1-2, with a weak D call TRBD1 (5 bases). V lost 6 bases to trimming and J lost 4 bases, with 15 bases between them. This CDR3 contains 14 residues. Germline V CDR1 and CDR2: MNHNS, SASEGT. CDR3 DNA: TGTGCCAGCAGACCCCCCGGGACGGCCTATGGCTACACCTTC. It codes for CASRPPGTAYGYTF.

This clone was seen just once. The chain carries TRBV28 and TRBJ1-3, with D uncertain. This CDR3 region has 14 residues. Germline loops: CDR1 MDHEN, CDR2 SYDVKM. Trimming left V 3 bases short and J 4 bases short, with 10 bases between. The CDR3 DNA is TGTGCCAGCAGTTTCGGCGGGAGGGGAAACACCATATATTTT. Protein product: CASSFGGRGNTIYF.

The V and J genes are TRBV4-1 and TRBJ1-5; TRBD1 is a possible D gene (6 bases). The ends were cut back, 0 bases at V and 4 bases at J, with 13 bases in the middle. The CDR3 length is 16 residues. Germline CDR1 and CDR2: MGHRA and YSYEKL. The CDR3 coding sequence is TGCGCCAGCAGCCAAGATCCGGGGGCAGGTAATCAGCCCCAGCATTTT. Its protein product is CASSQDPGAGNQPQHF.

This clone was observed a handful of times. This chain connects TRBV5-1 to TRBJ2-1; D unresolved. This CDR3 region has 14 residues. Germline-derived CDR1 and CDR2 are SGHRS and YFSETQ. Trimming stripped 0 bases from V and 4 bases from J, with 8 bases between. CDR3 loop: CASSLAVEYNEQFF. The CDR3 DNA reads TGCGCCAGCAGCTTGGCGGTCGAGTACAATGAGCAGTTCTTC.

The CDR3 here is CASSLEMTGATEAFF. The CDR3 coding sequence is TGTGCCAGCAGCTTAGAGATGACAGGGGCCACTGAAGCTTTCTTT. This chain links TRBV11-2 with TRBJ1-1; 8 nucleotides agree with TRBD1. This CDR3 contains 15 residues. Trimming cost V 0 bases and J 4 bases; bases outside gene matches: 4. Germline CDR1 is SGHAT and CDR2 is FQNNGV.

CDR3 protein: CASISSYNSPLHF. The CDR3 DNA sequence: TGTGCCAGCATAAGCTCCTATAATTCACCCCTCCACTTT. This chain joins TRBV2 and TRBJ1-6; unclear D gene. V gave up 7 bases and J gave up 0 bases, with 4 bases separating them. Germline CDR1 and CDR2: SNHLY and FYNNEI. The CDR3 is 13 residues long. Combining the CDR3 with reference TRBV2 and TRBJ1-6 gives the whole variable domain EPEVTQTPSHQVTQMGQEVILRCVPISNHLYFYWYRQILGQKVEFLVSFYNNEISEKSEIFDDQFSVERPDGSNFTLKIRSTKLEDSAMYFCASISSYNSPLHFGNGTRLTVT.

This clone was observed a few times. V usage is TRBV5-1 and J usage is TRBJ1-1; the D is unclear. Trimming removed 4 bases from V and 0 bases from J, with 10 bases in between. This CDR3 has 14 amino acids. Germline CDR1 and CDR2: SGHRS and YFSETQ. The CDR3: CASSKDTLNTEAFF. CDR3 DNA sequence: TGCGCCAGCAGCAAAGACACCTTGAACACTGAAGCTTTCTTT.

The chain employs TRBV5-1 and TRBJ1-4, with 7 nucleotides matching TRBD1. Unmatched junction bases numbered 9, after V lost 5 bases and J lost 5 bases. This CDR3 contains 15 residues. Germline V gene lookup returns CDR1 SGHRS and CDR2 YFSETQ. The CDR3 DNA follows: TGCGCCAGCAGATCTCGGACAGGCGGAAATGAAAAACTGTTTTTT. This translates into CASRSRTGGNEKLFF.

The chain links TRBV5-1 to TRBJ1-1; 8 bases fit TRBD1. Germline V CDR1 and CDR2: SGHRS, YFSETQ. The CDR3 is 16 residues long. J was trimmed by 4 bases and V by 0 bases; bases with no gene match: 8. The CDR3 sequence is CASSLAHGQGGTEAFF. In DNA, the CDR3 is TGCGCCAGCAGCTTGGCCCACGGACAGGGCGGCACTGAAGCTTTCTTT. The full variable domain, rest sourced from reference TRBV5-1 and TRBJ1-1, is KAGVTQTPRYLIKTRGQQVTLSCSPISGHRSVSWYQQTPGQGLQFLFEYFSETQRNKGNFPGRFSGRQFSNSRSEMNVSTLELGDSALYLCASSLAHGQGGTEAFFGQGTRLTVV.

The chain combines TRBV19 with TRBJ1-2, with D uncertain. This CDR3 comprises 14 residues. Trimming took off 11 bases at V and 6 bases at J, with 22 bases between the two ends. Germline V CDR1 and CDR2: LNHDA, SQIVND (reference sequence). Here the CDR3 reads CAPKVGPRLDGYTF. The CDR3 DNA is TGTGCCCCCAAGGTAGGGCCCAGACTCGATGGCTACACCTTC.

The chain carries TRBV5-1 and TRBJ2-3; 7 bases fit TRBD2. The J segment lost 0 bases and the V segment lost 3 bases, leaving 7 bases of the junction unmatched. This CDR3 is 16 amino acids long. Per the germline V gene, CDR1 is SGHRS and CDR2 is YFSETQ. CDR3 sequence reads: CASSSPGGESTDTQYF. The DNA of the CDR3 is TGCGCCAGCAGCTCCCCGGGGGGAGAAAGCACAGATACGCAGTATTTT.

The chain has TRBV29-1 and TRBJ2-3, with 8 bases identical to TRBD2. V lost 4 bases and J lost 2; bases outside the gene matches: 5. Per the germline V gene, CDR1 is SQVTM and CDR2 is ANQGSEA. There are 14 residues in the CDR3. DNA of the CDR3: TGCAGCGTTGGCGGGGGGTCCTCCACAGATACGCAGTATTTT. Amino acids: CSVGGGSSTDTQYF.

The V gene is TRBV28, the J gene TRBJ1-1; D is perhaps TRBD1 (6 bases). Trimming removed 5 bases at V and 3 bases at J, with 19 bases between. This CDR3 has 16 residues. Germline values: CDR1 MDHEN, CDR2 SYDVKM. For the CDR3, the DNA is TGTGCCAGCAGTCTGTTACAGGGTTCGGGAGACACTGAAGCTTTCTTT. Encoded protein: CASSLLQGSGDTEAFF.